This T cell receptor (beta chain) stems from a study of T cell repertoires in cytomegalovirus infection. Background on the study: Shared public TCR beta signatures pointed to both CMV infection and a matching HLA type. Points from the study as a whole: Dominating the ex vivo response were TCR beta clonotypes that were CMV-specific and HLA-C-restricted.

This clonotype occurred many times. Antigen: not known. One entry per CDR3 protein, called by TCRdb with MiXCR from the reads. The sample lists hundreds of thousands of distinct CDR3 sequences; approximately 11% were seen once. V was clipped by 1 base and J by 6 bases, with 7 bases between them. Per the germline V gene, CDR1 is SGHTA and CDR2 is FQGNSA. The CDR3 spans 13 residues. V usage is TRBV7-2 and J usage is TRBJ2-1, with D possibly being TRBD2 (5 bases). The source material was PBMCs. The clonotype was recovered from a human donor in good health (CMV status not recorded). Some clones in this sample may be carry-over from other donors' samples. The CDR3 reads CASSLVGGNEQFF. Here the CDR3 DNA reads TGTGCCAGCAGCTTAGTCGGAGGCAATGAGCAGTTCTTC.